A single sample is the source of the 10 T cell receptor beta chains below, sequenced in a study of T-cell reconstitution after alpha-beta-depleted transplantation in children. Molecular barcoding with unique molecular identifiers was used for the TCRbeta library. TCRdb re-called the PCR reads with MiXCR, one entry per CDR3 protein. The table lists some 400,000 distinct CDR3 sequences, just over 20% of them singletons, with less than 4.5% in the top ten. This specimen was PBMCs from the stem cell graft donor, taken from the stem cell graft. The origin of the receptors is a human donor who donated a stem cell graft to a child with acute myeloid leukemia.

This clonotype showed up many times. The V call is TRBV4-2, the J call TRBJ2-1, with D maybe TRBD1 (6 bases). The germline V gene encodes CDR1 LGHNA and CDR2 YNFKEQ. Trimming shortened V by 3 bases and J by 5 bases, and 8 bases separated the two germline ends. CDR3 length: 13 amino acids. The DNA of the CDR3 is TGTGCCAGCAGCCAGGACAGTAACAATGAGCAGTTCTTC. Its translation is CASSQDSNNEQFF.

There are a few counts of this clonotype. The chain carries TRBV10-3 and TRBJ2-7; D remains ambiguous. Trimming left V 4 bases short and J 3 bases short, with 19 bases between. This CDR3 spans 16 amino acids. Germline V gene sequence: CDR1 ENHRY, CDR2 SYGVKD. The CDR3 sequence is CAISAPAGARVYEQYF. The DNA for the CDR3 is TGTGCCATCAGTGCCCCCGCAGGCGCAAGGGTCTACGAGCAGTACTTC.

This clonotype was observed a few times. The V and J genes are TRBV10-3 and TRBJ2-3; a weak D match, TRBD2 (6 bases). Trimming cost V 5 bases and J 5 bases, with 14 bases left between them. The CDR3 totals 14 residues. Germline values: CDR1 ENHRY, CDR2 SYGVKD. For the CDR3, the DNA is TGTGCCATCAGTAGTGGAGGGGAAGGAGATACGCAGTATTTT. Translating gives CAISSGGEGDTQYF.

This chain uses TRBV20-1 with TRBJ2-7; 7 positions agree with TRBD2. This CDR3 spans 13 amino acids. Germline V CDR1 and CDR2: DFQATT, SNEGSKA (reference sequence). J was trimmed by 6 bases and V by 6 bases; bases with no gene match: 11. CDR3 residues: CSATPLGGGEQYF. The CDR3 DNA follows: TGCAGTGCCACACCCTTGGGGGGGGGCGAGCAGTACTTC.

In its sample, this clonotype was seen many times. The chain is built from TRBV20-1 and TRBJ2-2, with a possible D match to TRBD1 (6 bases). Trimming stripped 5 bases from V and 9 bases from J, with 13 bases between. This CDR3 contains 12 residues. The germline V gene encodes CDR1 DFQATT and CDR2 SNEGSKA (reference sequence). CDR3 in DNA: TGCAGTGCTCCCACAGGGAACTGGGAGCTGTTTTTT. Its protein product is CSAPTGNWELFF.

This clonotype came up many times. The chain employs TRBV20-1 and TRBJ2-3; TRBD2 aligns across 13 bases. This CDR3 is 18 amino acids long. V trimming: 6 bases; J trimming: 4 bases; junction bases outside the gene matches: 16. Germline CDR1 is DFQATT and CDR2 is SNEGSKA (reference sequence). The CDR3 bases are TGCAGTGCCCTTCCCGGGACTAGCGGGGATAATGGGGCAGATACGCAGTATTTT. It yields the protein CSALPGTSGDNGADTQYF.

This clonotype showed up many times. V is TRBV12-3 or TRBV12-4 and J is TRBJ2-7; no definite D call. The V end lost 7 bases, the J end lost 1 base, and 8 bases lay between the germline ends. This CDR3 is 12 amino acids long. The chain's CDR3 is CASTAGSYEQYF. The CDR3 coding sequence is TGTGCCAGCACGGCCGGGTCCTACGAGCAGTACTTC.

This clonotype was detected once. A single base separates this from a much larger clone, so it may be a read error. V and J are TRBV6-5 and TRBJ1-1, with TRBD1 identical over 8 bases. The CDR3 is 11 amino acids. J lost 10 bases, V lost 8 bases, and 6 bases had no gene match. CDR1 is MNHEY and CDR2 is SVGAGI in the germline V gene. The CDR3 protein is CASLDRVSAFF. The CDR3 coding sequence is TGTGCCAGCTTGGACAGGGTGTCAGCTTTCTTT.

This clonotype has a count of ten or more. The chain uses TRBV20-1 and TRBJ2-1; no definite D call. The CDR3 has 12 residues. Germline CDR1 DFQATT, CDR2 SNEGSKA (reference sequence). V lost 1 base and J 8 bases, leaving 9 bases between the germline ends. CDR3 coding DNA: TGCAGTGCTAGAGGTCCCAGTGATGAGCAGTTCTTC. Its protein product is CSARGPSDEQFF.

This clonotype occurred a few times. The rearrangement uses TRBV25-1 and TRBJ1-2, with D maybe TRBD1 (6 bases). Germline-derived CDR1 and CDR2 are MGHDK and SYGVNS. V lost 5 bases, J lost 2 bases, and 15 bases lay in between. This CDR3 region has 15 residues. The CDR3 here is CASSQSRGGNYGYTF. The CDR3 DNA follows: TGTGCCAGCAGTCAATCGAGGGGGGGGAACTATGGCTACACCTTC.